These 9 T cell receptor beta chains were all obtained from the same sample, sequenced in a study of cytomegalovirus exposure and HLA in healthy donors. Use of 60 Vbeta and 13 Jbeta primers characterized the PCR. The method was immunoSEQ multiplex PCR; TCRdb's version includes in-frame clones alone and lacks a portion of them. Counted here are 200,000 or so clones, 75% to 85% occurring once; the ten biggest clones make up 6.5%. Sequencing input: PBMCs. Receptors originate from a woman aged 50 to 60 in good health and CMV-seropositive.

The CDR3 region is CASSFFRTSGVVYEQYF. DNA for the CDR3: TGTGCCAGCAGCTTTTTCAGGACTAGCGGGGTAGTCTACGAGCAGTACTTC. The rearrangement joins TRBV11-2 to TRBJ2-7, with TRBD2 matching over 12 bases. Germline V CDR1 and CDR2: SGHAT, FQNNGV. This CDR3 contains 17 residues. Trimming cost V 3 bases and J 3 bases; bases outside gene matches: 9.

This chain uses TRBV9 with TRBJ2-2; possibly TRBD1 for D (5 bases). This CDR3 has 15 amino acids. V gave up 5 bases and J gave up 0 bases, with 11 bases separating them. CDR1 and CDR2 (germline): SGDLS, YYNGEE. CDR3 DNA: TGTGCCAGCAGAGCCGGACACTCGAACACCGGGGAGCTGTTTTTT. Translated, it gives CASRAGHSNTGELFF.

The count of this clone is one. The rearrangement links TRBV10-3 to TRBJ1-5; 7 positions agree with TRBD1. Germline assignment: CDR1 ENHRY and CDR2 SYGVKD. The V and J ends lost 2 bases and 1 base, in that order; junction bases with no gene match: 8. The CDR3 runs 17 residues. CDR3 region: CAISEENRGWSNQPQHF. The CDR3 coding sequence is TGTGCCATCAGTGAGGAAAACAGGGGATGGAGCAATCAGCCCCAGCATTTT.

The gene calls are TRBV6-1 and TRBJ2-7, with 12 bases lining up with TRBD2. After removal of 2 bases from V and 12 bases from J, the junction contained 14 bases not matched to a gene. CDR1 is MNHNS and CDR2 is SASEGT in the germline V gene. The CDR3 is made up of 16 amino acids. CDR3 bases: TGTGCCAGCAGTGAAATGGCTAGCGGGGGGGGTCGCCCAGGGTACTTC. Its translation is CASSEMASGGGRPGYF.

The rearrangement joins TRBV2 to TRBJ2-7; 8 nucleotides align to TRBD2. This CDR3 contains 16 residues. J lost 0 bases, V lost 3 bases, and 7 bases had no gene match. CDR1 and CDR2 (germline): SNHLY, FYNNEI. The CDR3 region is CASSEGSGVNSYEQYF. The DNA of the CDR3 is TGTGCCAGCAGTGAGGGTAGCGGGGTCAACTCCTACGAGCAGTACTTC.

The sample holds a few counts of this clone. V and J are TRBV5-3 and TRBJ2-5, with TRBD2 matching 13 bases. TRBV5-3 carries the ORF label, with uncertain function. The CDR3 is made up of 19 amino acids. J lost 5 bases, V lost 4 bases, and 17 bases had no gene match. The CDR3 region has the DNA TGTGCCAGAAGCCCGATAGGACTAGCGGGGGCGATAACGGGGGAGACCCAGTACTTC. This sequence encodes CARSPIGLAGAITGETQYF.

The chain has TRBV7-2 and TRBJ1-2, with 10 nucleotides matching TRBD1. This CDR3 contains 14 residues. V lost 4 bases, J lost 7 bases, and 6 bases stayed unmatched. Germline V lookup: CDR1 SGHTA, CDR2 FQGNSA. The CDR3 nucleotides read TGTGCCAGCAGCTCCGGACAGGGGGTCTCTGGCTACACCTTC. It translates to CASSSGQGVSGYTF.

The chain links TRBV5-3 to TRBJ2-1; TRBD2 is a possible D gene (6 bases). TRBV5-3 is treated as an ORF (open reading frame) with a function not yet certain. The CDR3 runs to 12 residues. V gave up 5 bases and J gave up 15 bases, with 18 bases separating them. The CDR3 spells CARSCTGPEGFF. The CDR3 region has the DNA TGTGCCAGAAGTTGTACCGGGCCGGAGGGGTTCTTC.

This chain uses TRBV5-8 with TRBJ2-3; D remains unclear. The CDR3 is 12 residues long. Germline V gives CDR1 SGHTS, CDR2 YDEGEE. Between the trimmed V and J ends, which lost 1 base and 2 bases, there was a span of 2 bases. The CDR3, as DNA: TGTGCCAGCAGCTTGCACACAGATACGCAGTATTTT. Translation: CASSLHTDTQYF.